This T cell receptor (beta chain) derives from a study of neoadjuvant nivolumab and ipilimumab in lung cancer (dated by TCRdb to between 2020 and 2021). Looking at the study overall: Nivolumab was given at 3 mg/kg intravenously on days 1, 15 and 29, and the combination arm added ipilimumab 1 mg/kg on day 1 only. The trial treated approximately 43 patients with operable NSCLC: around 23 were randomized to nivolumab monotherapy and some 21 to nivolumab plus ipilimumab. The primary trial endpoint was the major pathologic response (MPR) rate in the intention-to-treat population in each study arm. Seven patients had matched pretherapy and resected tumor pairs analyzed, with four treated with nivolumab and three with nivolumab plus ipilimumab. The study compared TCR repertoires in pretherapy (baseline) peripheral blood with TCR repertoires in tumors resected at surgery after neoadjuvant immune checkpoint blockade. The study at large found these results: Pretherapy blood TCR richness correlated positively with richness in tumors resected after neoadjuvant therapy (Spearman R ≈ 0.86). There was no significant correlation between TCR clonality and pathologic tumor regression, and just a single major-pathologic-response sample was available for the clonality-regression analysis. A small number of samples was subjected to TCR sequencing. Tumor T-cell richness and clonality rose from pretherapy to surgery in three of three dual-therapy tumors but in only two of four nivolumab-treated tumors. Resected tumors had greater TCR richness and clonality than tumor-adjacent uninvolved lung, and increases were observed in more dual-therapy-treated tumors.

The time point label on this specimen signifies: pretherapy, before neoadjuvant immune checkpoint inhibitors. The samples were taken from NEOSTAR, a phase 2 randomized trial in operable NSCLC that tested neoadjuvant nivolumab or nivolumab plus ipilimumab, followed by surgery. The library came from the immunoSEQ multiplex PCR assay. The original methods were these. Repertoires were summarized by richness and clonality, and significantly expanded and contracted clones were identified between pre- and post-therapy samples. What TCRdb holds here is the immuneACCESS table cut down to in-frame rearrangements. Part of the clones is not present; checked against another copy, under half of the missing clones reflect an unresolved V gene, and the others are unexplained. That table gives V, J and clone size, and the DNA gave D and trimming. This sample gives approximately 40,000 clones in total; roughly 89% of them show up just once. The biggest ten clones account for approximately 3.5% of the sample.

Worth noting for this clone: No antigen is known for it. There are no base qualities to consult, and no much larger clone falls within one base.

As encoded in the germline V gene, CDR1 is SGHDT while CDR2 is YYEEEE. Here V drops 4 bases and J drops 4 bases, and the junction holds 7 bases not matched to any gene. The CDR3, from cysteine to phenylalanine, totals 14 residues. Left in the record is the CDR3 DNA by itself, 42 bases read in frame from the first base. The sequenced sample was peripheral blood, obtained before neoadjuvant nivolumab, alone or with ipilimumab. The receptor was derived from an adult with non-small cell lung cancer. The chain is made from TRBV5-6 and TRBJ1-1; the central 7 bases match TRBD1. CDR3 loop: CASSAQNRGTEAFF. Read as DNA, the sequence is TGTGCCAGCAGCGCCCAAAACAGGGGCACTGAAGCTTTCTTT.